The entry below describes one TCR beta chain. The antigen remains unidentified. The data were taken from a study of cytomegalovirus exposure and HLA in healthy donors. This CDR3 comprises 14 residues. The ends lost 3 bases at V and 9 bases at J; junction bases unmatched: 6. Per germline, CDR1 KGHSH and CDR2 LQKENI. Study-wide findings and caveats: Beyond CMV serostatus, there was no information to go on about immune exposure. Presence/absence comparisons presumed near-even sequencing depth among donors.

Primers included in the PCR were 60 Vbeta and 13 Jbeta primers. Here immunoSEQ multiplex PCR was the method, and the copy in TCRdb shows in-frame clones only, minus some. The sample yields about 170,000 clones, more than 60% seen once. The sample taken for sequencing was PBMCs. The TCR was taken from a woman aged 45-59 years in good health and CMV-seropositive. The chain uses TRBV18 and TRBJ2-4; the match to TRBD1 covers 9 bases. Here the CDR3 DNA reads TGTGCCAGCTCACCCGGGGACAGGGCCGGCATTCAGTACTTC. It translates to CASSPGDRAGIQYF.